The next 2 T cell receptor beta chains were all read from a single sample in a study of T-cell memory formation after mild COVID-19. TCRdb independently ran MiXCR on the 5' RACE reads; one entry per CDR3 protein. The sample contains roughly 28,000 distinct CDR3 sequences, 10% to 15% of which appear only once. The specimen sequenced was PBMCs or a T cell subset sorted from them (not recorded which). These receptors originate from an adult woman who had mild COVID-19 (a few samples of this study predate the infection). Cell type and time point are not known.

By frequency in the sample, this clonotype is medium-sized. V gene TRBV12-3 or TRBV12-4 combines with J gene TRBJ2-7, with D unresolved. Trimming removed 1 base from V and 5 bases from J, with 3 bases in between. CDR3 size: 11 residues. CDR3 region: CASSLVNEQYF. The CDR3 bases are TGTGCCAGCAGTTTAGTTAACGAGCAGTACTTC.

In its sample, this clonotype was seen many times. The gene calls are TRBV20-1 and TRBJ2-1, with 12 bases aligning to TRBD1. Looked up from germline, CDR1 is DFQATT and CDR2 is SNEGSKA (reference sequence). J was trimmed by 10 bases and V by 3 bases; bases with no gene match: 16. The CDR3 extends over 17 amino acids. This chain's CDR3 is CSARGPTGGTGGREQFF. The CDR3 DNA reads as TGCAGTGCTAGGGGCCCCACAGGGGGGACAGGGGGCAGGGAGCAGTTCTTC.